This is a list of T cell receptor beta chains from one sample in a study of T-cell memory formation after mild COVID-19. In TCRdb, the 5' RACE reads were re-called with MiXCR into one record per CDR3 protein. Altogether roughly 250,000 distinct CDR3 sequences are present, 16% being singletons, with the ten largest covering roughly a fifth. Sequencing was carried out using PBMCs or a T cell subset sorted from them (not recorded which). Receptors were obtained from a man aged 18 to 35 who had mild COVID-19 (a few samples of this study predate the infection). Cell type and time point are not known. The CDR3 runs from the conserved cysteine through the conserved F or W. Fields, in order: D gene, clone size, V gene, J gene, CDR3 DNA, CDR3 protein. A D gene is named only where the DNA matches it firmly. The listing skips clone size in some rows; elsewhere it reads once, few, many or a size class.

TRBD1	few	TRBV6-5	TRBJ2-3	TGTGCCAGCAGATCCTTTGGACAGGGAATGTCAGATACGCAGTATTTT	CASRSFGQGMSDTQYF
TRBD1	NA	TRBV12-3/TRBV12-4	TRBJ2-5	TGTGCCAGCAGCGACAGGGGAATTGAGACCCAGTACTTC	CASSDRGIETQYF
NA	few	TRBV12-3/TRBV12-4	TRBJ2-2	TGTGCCAGCAGTTTTGGGGGGACCACCGGGGAGCTGTTTTTT	CASSFGGTTGELFF
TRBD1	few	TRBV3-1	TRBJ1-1	TGTGCCAGCAGCCAAACTGGGACAGGGCCCACTGAAGCTTTCTTT	CASSQTGTGPTEAFF
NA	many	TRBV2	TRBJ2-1	TGTGCCAGCAGTGCCACCTACAATGAGCAGTTCTTC	CASSATYNEQFF
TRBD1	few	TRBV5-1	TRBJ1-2	TGCGCCAGCAGATCGGGACAGCATGGCTACACCTTC	CASRSGQHGYTF
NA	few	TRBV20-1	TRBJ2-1	TGCAGTGCAAATACCGATTCAGGGAAAAATGAGCAGTTCTTC	CSANTDSGKNEQFF
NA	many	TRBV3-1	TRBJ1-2	TGTGCCAGCAGCCAGGCCACCCAAAGCTACACCTTC	CASSQATQSYTF
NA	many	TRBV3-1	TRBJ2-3	TGTGCCAGCAGCCAAGGCGGGGGCCCATCAGATACGCAGTATTTT	CASSQGGGPSDTQYF
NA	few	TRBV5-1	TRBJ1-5	TGCGCCAGCAGCTTGGATGCCCTTAGCCAGCCCCAGCATTTT	CASSLDALSQPQHF
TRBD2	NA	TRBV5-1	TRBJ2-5	TGCGCCAGCAACGCATTAGCGGGACCGGAGGAGACCCAGTACTTC	CASNALAGPEETQYF
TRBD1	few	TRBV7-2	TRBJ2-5	TGTGCCACCGCGCCGGGACAGGGACGCAGCAACCAAGAGACCCAGTACTTC	CATAPGQGRSNQETQYF
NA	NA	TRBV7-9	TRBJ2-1	TGTGCCAGCAAGGGTGGCGGGGTCACCGAGCAGTTCTTC	CASKGGGVTEQFF
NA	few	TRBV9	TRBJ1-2	TGTGCCAGCAGCGTACGCAACCACTATGGCTACACCTTC	CASSVRNHYGYTF